These T cell receptor beta chains were read from a single sample in a study of neurological immune-mediated disorders. One entry per CDR3 protein results from TCRdb running MiXCR on the 5' RACE reads. The sample has tens of thousands of distinct CDR3 sequences, about 9% seen once. The sequenced sample was PBMCs. These receptors all come from a man between 45 and 60 years old in good health. CDR3s include the opening cysteine and the closing phenylalanine or tryptophan. A D gene is named only where the DNA matches it firmly. Size tells how often a clone was seen (once, few, many) or the class of an expanded clone, and some rows leave it out.

J	D	V	size	DNA	CDR3
TRBJ1-1	NA	TRBV9	many	TGTGCCAGCAGCGTAAGTGGTGGGGGGTCGGACACTGAAGCTTTCTTT	CASSVSGGGSDTEAFF
TRBJ2-7	NA	TRBV7-9	many	TGTGCCAGCAGCTTATTGGCAGGACCCCTCTACGAGCAGTACTTC	CASSLLAGPLYEQYF
TRBJ1-1	TRBD1	TRBV5-1	many	TGCGCCAGCAGCTCACAGGGGGCTTGGACTGAAGCTTTCTTT	CASSSQGAWTEAFF
TRBJ2-1	NA	TRBV24-1	NA	TGTGCCACCAGTGGATCGAGAGTGAGGAATGAGCAGTTCTTC	CATSGSRVRNEQFF
TRBJ2-5	TRBD2	TRBV5-1	many	TGCGCCAGCAGCCCCGGGACCCTGACTAGCGGGAGCCAAGAGACCCAGTACTTC	CASSPGTLTSGSQETQYF
TRBJ2-1	TRBD2	TRBV24-1	many	TGTGCCACCAGTGACGGGACTAGCGGGAAGGTTGAGCAGTTCTTC	CATSDGTSGKVEQFF
TRBJ2-3	NA	TRBV9	many	TGTGCCAGCAGCGTAGACCTAGCCTCAGATACGCAGTATTTT	CASSVDLASDTQYF
TRBJ1-1	TRBD1	TRBV5-1	many	TGCGCCAGCAGCTTAGGGACAGGGACCGAAGCTTTCTTT	CASSLGTGTEAFF
TRBJ1-2	TRBD1	TRBV28	many	TGTGCCAGCAGGACAGGGTATGGCTACACCTTC	CASRTGYGYTF
TRBJ1-1	NA	TRBV12-3/TRBV12-4	many	TGTGCCAGCAGGACAACCGGGACATCGAACACTGAAGCTTTCTTT	CASRTTGTSNTEAFF
TRBJ1-6	NA	TRBV12-3/TRBV12-4	NA	TGTGCCAGCACCGAAAGCAGAGGGAATTCACCACTCCACTTT	CASTESRGNSPLHF
TRBJ2-1	NA	TRBV4-3	many	TGCGCCAGCAGTGTGGGGCAGGGTGGATACAATGAGCAGTTCTTC	CASSVGQGGYNEQFF
TRBJ2-5	TRBD2	TRBV7-2	many	TGTGCCAGCCGGCCACTAGCGGGAACCCAAGAGACCCAGTACTTC	CASRPLAGTQETQYF
TRBJ2-2	NA	TRBV20-1	many	TGCAGTGCGGAACGTAACACCGGGGAGCTGTTTTTT	CSAERNTGELFF
TRBJ2-5	NA	TRBV5-1	many	TGCGCCAGCTTCGAGGGGACCGGGTACCAAGAGACCCAGTACTTC	CASFEGTGYQETQYF
TRBJ1-4	NA	TRBV6-6	many	TGTGCCAGCAGGCCTGGACGGGATGAAAAACTGTTTTTT	CASRPGRDEKLFF
TRBJ1-6	NA	TRBV6-4	many	TGTGCCAGCAGTGAGGCGGACGGTTTGGCACCCCTCCACTTT	CASSEADGLAPLHF
TRBJ1-6	NA	TRBV6-6	many	TGTGCCAGCAGTCCCGGGACCGCGCTCTCACCCCTCCACTTT	CASSPGTALSPLHF
TRBJ1-2	NA	TRBV7-2	few	TGTGCCAGCAGCTTAGGGGCAGGGTTCTATGGCTACACCTTC	CASSLGAGFYGYTF
TRBJ2-2	TRBD2	TRBV7-9	many	TGTGCCAGCAGCTTGCTGCGGGAGGGCCATAAAAACGGGGAGCTGTTTTTT	CASSLLREGHKNGELFF
TRBJ2-1	NA	TRBV7-2	many	TGTGCCAGCAGCTTATTGGGCTATGAGCAGTTCTTC	CASSLLGYEQFF
TRBJ2-3	TRBD1	TRBV7-6	many	TGTGCCAGCAGCTCAGGGGGCTTCACAGATACGCAGTATTTT	CASSSGGFTDTQYF
TRBJ2-1	NA	TRBV10-3	many	TGTGCCATCAGTGATTCCCTCGCGGATGAGCAGTTCTTC	CAISDSLADEQFF